The 12 T cell receptor beta chains below come from one sample, sequenced in a study of response to subunit inactivated influenza vaccine (dated by TCRdb to 2017 to 2018). The library was produced with RT-PCR. Sequenced on an Illumina HiSeq 2500. TCRdb cleaned the public reads at Q25 with fastp, built clones with MiXCR and kept in-frame beta chains. Merged by CDR3 protein, the rows form single entries marked with the most common genes and DNA. This sample comprises around 520,000 distinct CDR3 sequences, roughly 25% of them detected only once. The leading ten clones occupy 1.5% to 2% of the sample. The sequencing here drew on CD4+ T cells sorted from PBMCs, taken 4 to 6 days after vaccination. Receptor source: a man aged 45-65 years who received an inactivated influenza vaccine. Donor details come from another sample of the same person, matched by shared clones.

This clonotype was seen more than once but under ten times. J is TRBJ2-5 and V is TRBV9; TRBD1 matches at 10 bases. Germline CDR1 SGDLS, CDR2 YYNGEE. The CDR3 extends over 13 amino acids. Trimming cost V 2 bases and J 5 bases; bases outside gene matches: 0. The CDR3, as DNA: TGTGCCAGCAGCGTGGGACAGGGGGAGACCCAGTACTTC. This translates into CASSVGQGETQYF.

This clonotype appeared once. J is TRBJ2-1 and V is TRBV5-6; 7 nucleotides match TRBD1. From germline, CDR1 is SGHDT and CDR2 YYEEEE. Trimming removed 2 bases from V and 7 bases from J; junction bases left unmatched: 9. CDR3 length: 15 residues. CDR3 amino acids: CASSFLTGPLNEQFF. CDR3 bases: TGTGCCAGCAGCTTCCTGACAGGGCCTCTGAATGAGCAGTTCTTC.

This chain joins TRBV13 and TRBJ2-2; D ambiguous. This CDR3 is 14 amino acids long. Trimming removed 2 bases from V and 1 base from J, with 5 bases in between. The V gene's germline CDR1 is PRHDT and CDR2 FYEKMQ (reference sequence). The CDR3 reads CASSLQQNTGELFF. Here the CDR3 DNA reads TGTGCCAGCAGCTTACAACAGAACACCGGGGAGCTGTTTTTT.

The rearrangement joins TRBV12-3 or TRBV12-4 to TRBJ2-2; D remains unclear. The V gene lost 6 bases and the J gene lost 0 bases, with 11 bases spanning the gap. CDR3 length: 15 amino acids. CDR3: CASRWNYPNTGELFF. DNA for the CDR3: TGTGCCAGCAGGTGGAACTACCCGAACACCGGGGAGCTGTTTTTT.

The chain links TRBV5-1 to TRBJ2-2; 7 nucleotides align to TRBD1. V trimming: 3 bases; J trimming: 4 bases; junction bases outside the gene matches: 6. The CDR3 has 15 amino acids. CDR1 and CDR2 (germline): SGHRS, YFSETQ. This chain's CDR3 is CASSSGQVSTGELFF. CDR3 nucleotide sequence: TGCGCCAGCAGCTCCGGACAGGTGTCCACCGGGGAGCTGTTTTTT. Drawing the rest from reference TRBV5-1 and TRBJ2-2, the complete variable domain is KAGVTQTPRYLIKTRGQQVTLSCSPISGHRSVSWYQQTPGQGLQFLFEYFSETQRNKGNFPGRFSGRQFSNSRSEMNVSTLELGDSALYLCASSSGQVSTGELFFGEGSRLTVL.

This clonotype was seen a few times. V gene TRBV20-1 combines with J gene TRBJ2-7; D not certain. V shed 6 bases and J shed 2 bases, with 8 bases lying between them. CDR3 length equals 11 residues. CDR1 is DFQATT and CDR2 is SNEGSKA in the germline V gene (reference sequence). The CDR3 coding sequence is TGCAGTGCAAACCAAGCCTACGAGCAGTACTTC. It codes for CSANQAYEQYF.

In its sample, this clonotype was seen a few times. V is TRBV24-1 and J is TRBJ1-2; D is perhaps TRBD1 (5 bases). Germline CDR1 and CDR2: KGHDR and SFDVKD. Trimming took off 7 bases at V and 3 bases at J, with 23 bases between the two ends. The CDR3 spans 17 residues. CDR3 nucleotide sequence: TGTGCCACCAGCCCCGGGTTAGGGGCGCGGTCCTACTATGGCTACACCTTC. Residues: CATSPGLGARSYYGYTF.

This clonotype was detected a few times. The chain carries TRBV29-1 and TRBJ1-1; D gene ambiguous. The germline V and J ends were trimmed by 4 bases and 0 bases, with 9 bases remaining between them. The CDR3 is 13 amino acids. Germline-derived CDR1 and CDR2 are SQVTM and ANQGSEA. The DNA of the CDR3 is TGCAGCGTTGTTAGGACCCTGAACACTGAAGCTTTCTTT. This gives the protein CSVVRTLNTEAFF.

This clonotype has more than one count but fewer than ten. The chain combines TRBV10-3 with TRBJ2-3; perhaps TRBD1 as D (5 bases). Germline V CDR1 and CDR2: ENHRY, SYGVKD. V was shortened by 2 bases and J by 3 bases, with 9 bases between the two germline ends. This CDR3 region has 14 residues. CDR3 nucleotides: TGTGCCATCAGTGAGCCGCGACAGACAGATACGCAGTATTTT. Residues: CAISEPRQTDTQYF.

V usage is TRBV5-5 and J usage is TRBJ1-5; the D gene is possibly TRBD1 (5 bases). V was trimmed by 4 bases and J by 3 bases, leaving 14 bases between them. The CDR3 runs 15 residues. Germline CDR1 is SGHKS and CDR2 is YYEKEE (reference sequence). Written as DNA, the CDR3 is TGTGCCAGCAGCCTTTGGGACGGCTACAATCAGCCCCAGCATTTT. Translated: CASSLWDGYNQPQHF.

The rearrangement links TRBV6-2 or TRBV6-3 to TRBJ2-1; 7 bases are shared with TRBD2. Per germline, CDR1 MNHEY and CDR2 SVGEGT. This CDR3 comprises 14 residues. The trim removed 10 bases at V and 4 bases at J, leaving 10 bases unmatched. The CDR3 sequence: CATQRAGVYNEQFF. The CDR3 bases are TGTGCCACGCAGAGGGCGGGAGTTTACAATGAGCAGTTCTTC.

The rearrangement links TRBV20-1 to TRBJ2-1; D is possibly TRBD1 or TRBD2 (5 bases each). V shed 3 bases and J shed 4 bases, with 7 bases lying between them. CDR3 length: 12 amino acids. Germline V gives CDR1 DFQATT, CDR2 SNEGSKA (reference sequence). CDR3 coding DNA: TGCAGTGCTAGCGGGGCGTACAATGAGCAGTTCTTC. Amino acids: CSASGAYNEQFF.